This paragraph reports one T cell receptor beta chain. This specimen belongs to a study of blood T cell repertoires in COVID-19. Study background: Sites in the United States, Italy and Spain provided acute and convalescent COVID-19 samples. Sample material is recorded as cDNA or gDNA derived from T cells, B-cell-depleted T cells, or PBMCs.

Measured with immunoSEQ multiplex PCR; TCRdb has only the in-frame clones, and not every one. The table has about 210,000 clones, around 90% seen once. Looked up from germline, CDR1 is LNHDA and CDR2 is SQIVND (reference sequence). The CDR3 loop spans 14 amino acids. The ends were cut back, 5 bases at V and 5 bases at J, with 15 bases in the middle. The rearrangement links TRBV19 to TRBJ1-1, with a weak D call TRBD1 (5 bases). This sequence was found in a man aged 30-40 years with acute or convalescent COVID-19. Sequenced material: peripheral blood. CDR3 in DNA: TGTGCCAGTAGTGTCAGGGATACGTGGACTGAAGCTTTCTTT. Its protein is CASSVRDTWTEAFF.